This is a list of T cell receptor beta chains from one sample in a study of patients and donors after allogeneic stem cell transplantation. TCRdb reprocessed the RT-PCR reads with MiXCR, giving one entry per CDR3 protein. The sample consists of 70,000 to 95,000 distinct CDR3 sequences, roughly 5.1% of them appearing once. Material for sequencing was blood, either unsorted or a sorted T cell fraction (not recorded which). These receptors all come from a human donor who was either an allogeneic HSCT recipient or a stem cell or donor lymphocyte infusion donor (not recorded which). It is not recorded whose cells these are; they may come from a transplant donor. The CDR3 runs from the conserved cysteine through the conserved F or W. The order of the fields is clone size, D gene, J gene, V gene, CDR3 protein, CDR3 DNA. A D gene is named only where the DNA matches it firmly. Rows give clone size only sometimes, using once, few, many, or a class for an expanded clone.

clone_size: many
d_call: TRBD2
j_call: TRBJ2-7
v_call: TRBV20-1
cdr3_aa: CSAAGVSYEQYF
cdr3_nt: TGCAGTGCCGCGGGGGTCTCCTACGAGCAGTACTTC

clone_size: many
d_call: TRBD2
j_call: TRBJ2-7
v_call: TRBV9
cdr3_aa: CASSFGGALDYEQYF
cdr3_nt: TGTGCCAGCAGCTTCGGGGGGGCATTAGACTACGAGCAGTACTTC

clone_size: .
d_call: TRBD1
j_call: TRBJ2-7
v_call: TRBV2
cdr3_aa: CASSPGQGVEQYF
cdr3_nt: TGTGCCAGCAGCCCCGGACAGGGTGTCGAGCAGTACTTC

clone_size: many
d_call: TRBD2
j_call: TRBJ2-2
v_call: TRBV7-3
cdr3_aa: CASSLTGTSGGSTGELFF
cdr3_nt: TGTGCCAGCAGCTTAACAGGGACTAGCGGGGGCTCCACCGGGGAGCTGTTTTTT

clone_size: many
d_call: .
j_call: TRBJ1-1
v_call: TRBV5-4
cdr3_aa: CASSLNFMGTEAFF
cdr3_nt: TGTGCCAGCAGCTTGAATTTTATGGGGACTGAAGCTTTCTTT

clone_size: many
d_call: .
j_call: TRBJ1-6
v_call: TRBV20-1
cdr3_aa: CSALVGPQGNSPLHF
cdr3_nt: TGCAGTGCTCTTGTGGGGCCTCAGGGTAACTCACCCCTCCACTTT

clone_size: .
d_call: .
j_call: TRBJ2-3
v_call: TRBV5-6
cdr3_aa: CASSPAGTDTQYF
cdr3_nt: TGTGCCAGCAGCCCGGCAGGGACAGATACGCAGTATTTT

clone_size: many
d_call: .
j_call: TRBJ1-1
v_call: TRBV19
cdr3_aa: CASSKRGGEYTEAFF
cdr3_nt: TGTGCCAGTAGTAAGAGGGGGGGCGAATACACTGAAGCTTTCTTT

clone_size: .
d_call: .
j_call: TRBJ2-1
v_call: TRBV28
cdr3_aa: CASSLPGTHMEFF
cdr3_nt: TGTGCCAGCAGTTTACCGGGTACCCACATGGAGTTCTTC

clone_size: many
d_call: TRBD2
j_call: TRBJ2-1
v_call: TRBV4-2
cdr3_aa: CASSQERGTSSGDEQFF
cdr3_nt: TGTGCCAGCAGCCAAGAAAGGGGGACTAGCAGTGGCGATGAGCAGTTCTTC

clone_size: many
d_call: .
j_call: TRBJ2-1
v_call: TRBV7-8
cdr3_aa: CASSLEGVREKWYNEQFF
cdr3_nt: TGTGCCAGCAGCTTAGAGGGGGTGCGGGAGAAGTGGTACAATGAGCAGTTCTTC

clone_size: many
d_call: TRBD1
j_call: TRBJ1-1
v_call: TRBV5-1
cdr3_aa: CASSRGQGAVDTEAFF
cdr3_nt: TGCGCCAGCAGCAGGGGACAGGGGGCCGTTGACACTGAAGCTTTCTTT

clone_size: many
d_call: TRBD2
j_call: TRBJ2-3
v_call: TRBV15
cdr3_aa: CATSRDPPASGGALDTQYF
cdr3_nt: TGTGCCACCAGCAGAGATCCGCCTGCTAGCGGGGGGGCCCTTGATACGCAGTATTTT

clone_size: many
d_call: .
j_call: TRBJ2-3
v_call: TRBV9
cdr3_aa: CASSVGGGAADTQYF
cdr3_nt: TGTGCCAGCAGCGTAGGAGGGGGGGCAGCGGATACGCAGTATTTT

clone_size: .
d_call: TRBD2
j_call: TRBJ2-1
v_call: TRBV12-3/TRBV12-4
cdr3_aa: CASGGRTSGSIDEQFF
cdr3_nt: TGTGCCAGCGGAGGCCGGACTAGCGGGAGTATAGATGAGCAGTTCTTC